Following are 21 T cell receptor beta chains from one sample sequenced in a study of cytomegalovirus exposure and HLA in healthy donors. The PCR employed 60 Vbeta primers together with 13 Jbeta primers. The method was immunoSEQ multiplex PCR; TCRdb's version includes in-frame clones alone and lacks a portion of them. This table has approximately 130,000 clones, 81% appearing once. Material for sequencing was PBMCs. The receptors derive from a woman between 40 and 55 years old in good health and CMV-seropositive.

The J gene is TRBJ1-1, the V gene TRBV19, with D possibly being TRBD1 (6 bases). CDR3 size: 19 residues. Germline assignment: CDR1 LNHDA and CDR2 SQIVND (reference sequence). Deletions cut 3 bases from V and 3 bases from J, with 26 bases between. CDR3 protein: CASSIQVFTGLPWDTEAFF. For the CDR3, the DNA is TGTGCCAGTAGTATCCAGGTCTTTACAGGGCTCCCCTGGGACACTGAAGCTTTCTTT. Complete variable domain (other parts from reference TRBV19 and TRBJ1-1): DGGITQSPKYLFRKEGQNVTLSCEQNLNHDAMYWYRQDPGQGLRLIYYSQIVNDFQKGDIAEGYSVSREKKESFPLTVTSAQKNPTAFYLCASSIQVFTGLPWDTEAFFGQGTRLTVV.

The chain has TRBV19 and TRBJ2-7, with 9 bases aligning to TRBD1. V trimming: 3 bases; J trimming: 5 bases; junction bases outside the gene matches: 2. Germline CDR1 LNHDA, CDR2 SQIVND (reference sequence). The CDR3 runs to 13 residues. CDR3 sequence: CASSMTGGHEQYF. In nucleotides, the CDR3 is TGTGCCAGTAGTATGACAGGGGGTCACGAGCAGTACTTC.

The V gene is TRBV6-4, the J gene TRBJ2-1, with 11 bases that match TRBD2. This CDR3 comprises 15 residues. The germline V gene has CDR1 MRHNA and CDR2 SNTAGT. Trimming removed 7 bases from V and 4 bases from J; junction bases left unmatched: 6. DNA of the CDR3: TGTGCCAGCACCAGACTAGCGGGGTTATACAATGAGCAGTTCTTC. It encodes CASTRLAGLYNEQFF.

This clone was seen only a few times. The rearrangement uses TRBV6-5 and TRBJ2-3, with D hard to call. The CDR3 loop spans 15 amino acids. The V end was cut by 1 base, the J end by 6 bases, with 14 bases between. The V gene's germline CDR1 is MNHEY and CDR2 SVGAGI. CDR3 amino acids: CASSYWASRSDTQYF. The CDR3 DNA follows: TGTGCCAGCAGTTACTGGGCCAGCCGTTCGGATACGCAGTATTTT.

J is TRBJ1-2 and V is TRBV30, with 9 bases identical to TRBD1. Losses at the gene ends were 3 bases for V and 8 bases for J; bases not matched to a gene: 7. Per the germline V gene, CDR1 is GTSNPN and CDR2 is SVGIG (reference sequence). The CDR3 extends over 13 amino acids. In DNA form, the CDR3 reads TGTGCCTGGAGCCTCGGGACAGGGCAAGGCTACACCTTC. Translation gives CAWSLGTGQGYTF.

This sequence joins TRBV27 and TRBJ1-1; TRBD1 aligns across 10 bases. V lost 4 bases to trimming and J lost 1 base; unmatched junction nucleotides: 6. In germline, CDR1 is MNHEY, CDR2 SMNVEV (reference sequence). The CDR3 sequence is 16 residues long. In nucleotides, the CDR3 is TGTGCCAGCAGTTCCCGGACAGGGGGTGAGAACACTGAAGCTTTCTTT. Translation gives CASSSRTGGENTEAFF.

CDR3 residues: CASSIRGGNGGLNTEAFF. In DNA, the CDR3 is TGTGCCAGTAGTATAAGGGGGGGGAACGGGGGATTGAACACTGAAGCTTTCTTT. This chain links TRBV19 with TRBJ1-1, with a tentative D call TRBD1 (6 bases). The length of the CDR3 is 18 residues. Trimming removed 2 bases from V and 0 bases from J, with 19 bases in between. The V gene's germline CDR1 is LNHDA and CDR2 SQIVND (reference sequence).

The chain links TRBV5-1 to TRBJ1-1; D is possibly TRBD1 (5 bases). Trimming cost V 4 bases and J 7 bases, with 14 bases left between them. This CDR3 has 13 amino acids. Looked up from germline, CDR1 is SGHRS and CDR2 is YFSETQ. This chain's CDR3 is CASSTSGQGEAFF. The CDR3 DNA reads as TGCGCCAGCAGCACCTCTGGTCAGGGTGAAGCTTTCTTT.

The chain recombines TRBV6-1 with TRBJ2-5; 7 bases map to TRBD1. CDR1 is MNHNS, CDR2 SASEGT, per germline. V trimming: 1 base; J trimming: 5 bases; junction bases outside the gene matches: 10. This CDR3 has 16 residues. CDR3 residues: CASSEGQGWPRETQYF. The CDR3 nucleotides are TGTGCCAGCAGTGAAGGACAGGGTTGGCCGCGGGAGACCCAGTACTTC.

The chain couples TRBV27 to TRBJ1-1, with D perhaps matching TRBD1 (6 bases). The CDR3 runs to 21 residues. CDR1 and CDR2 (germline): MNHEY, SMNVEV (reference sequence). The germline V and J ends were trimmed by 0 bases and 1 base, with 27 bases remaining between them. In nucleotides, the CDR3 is TGTGCCAGCAGTTTATCGATTGTCCTAAATAACTCCGGGACATGGAACACTGAAGCTTTCTTT. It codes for CASSLSIVLNNSGTWNTEAFF.

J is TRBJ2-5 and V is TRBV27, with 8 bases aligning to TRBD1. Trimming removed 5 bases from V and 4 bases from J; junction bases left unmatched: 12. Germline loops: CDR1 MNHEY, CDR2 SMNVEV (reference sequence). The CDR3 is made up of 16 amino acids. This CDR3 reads CASSPSSDRVIETQYF. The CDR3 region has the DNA TGTGCCAGCAGTCCAAGTTCGGACAGGGTTATAGAGACCCAGTACTTC.

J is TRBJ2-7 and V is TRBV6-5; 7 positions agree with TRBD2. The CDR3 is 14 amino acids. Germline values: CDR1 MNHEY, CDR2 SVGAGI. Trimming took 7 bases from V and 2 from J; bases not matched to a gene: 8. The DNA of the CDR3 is TGTGCCAGCAATACAGCGGGGTCGACCTACGAGCAGTACTTC. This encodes CASNTAGSTYEQYF.

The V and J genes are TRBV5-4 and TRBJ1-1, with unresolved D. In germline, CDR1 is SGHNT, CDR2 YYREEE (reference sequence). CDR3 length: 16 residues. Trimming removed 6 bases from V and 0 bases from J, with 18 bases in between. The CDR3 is CASTLSVPGMNTEAFF. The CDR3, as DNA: TGTGCCAGCACCCTCTCTGTCCCAGGCATGAACACTGAAGCTTTCTTT.

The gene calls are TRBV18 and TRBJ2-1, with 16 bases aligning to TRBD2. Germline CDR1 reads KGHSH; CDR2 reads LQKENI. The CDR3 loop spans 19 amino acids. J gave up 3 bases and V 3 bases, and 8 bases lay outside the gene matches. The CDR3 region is CASSPPGLAGGPLYNEQFF. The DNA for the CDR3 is TGTGCCAGCTCACCTCCGGGACTAGCGGGGGGGCCCCTCTACAATGAGCAGTTCTTC. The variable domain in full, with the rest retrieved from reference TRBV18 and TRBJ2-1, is NAGVMQNPRHLVRRRGQEARLRCSPMKGHSHVYWYRQLPEEGLKFMVYLQKENIIDESGMPKERFSAEFPKEGPSILRIQQVVRGDSAAYFCASSPPGLAGGPLYNEQFFGPGTRLTVL.

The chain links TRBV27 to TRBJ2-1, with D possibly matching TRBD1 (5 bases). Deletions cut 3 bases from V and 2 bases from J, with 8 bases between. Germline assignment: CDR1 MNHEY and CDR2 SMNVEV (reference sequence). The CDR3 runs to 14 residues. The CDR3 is CASSLQGAYNEQFF. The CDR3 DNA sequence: TGTGCCAGCAGTTTGCAAGGGGCCTACAATGAGCAGTTCTTC.

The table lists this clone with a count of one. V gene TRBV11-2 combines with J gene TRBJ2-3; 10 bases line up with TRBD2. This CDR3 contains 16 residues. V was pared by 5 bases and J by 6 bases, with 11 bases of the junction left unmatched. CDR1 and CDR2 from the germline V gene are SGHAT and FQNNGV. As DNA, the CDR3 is TGTGCCAGCAGCCCCTCGGGTAGCGGGGGGTGGGATACGCAGTATTTT. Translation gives CASSPSGSGGWDTQYF.

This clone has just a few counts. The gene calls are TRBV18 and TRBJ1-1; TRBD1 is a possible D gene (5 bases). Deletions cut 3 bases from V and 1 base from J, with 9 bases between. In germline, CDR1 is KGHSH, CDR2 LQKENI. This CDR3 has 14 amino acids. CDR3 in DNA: TGTGCCAGCTCACCTTTCAGGGAGAACACTGAAGCTTTCTTT. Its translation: CASSPFRENTEAFF.

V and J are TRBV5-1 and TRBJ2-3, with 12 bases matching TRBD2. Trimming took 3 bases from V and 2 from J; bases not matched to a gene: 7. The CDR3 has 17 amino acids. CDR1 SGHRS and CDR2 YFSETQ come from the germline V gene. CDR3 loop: CASSSRLAGVFTDTQYF. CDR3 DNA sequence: TGCGCCAGCAGCTCAAGACTAGCGGGAGTCTTCACAGATACGCAGTATTTT.

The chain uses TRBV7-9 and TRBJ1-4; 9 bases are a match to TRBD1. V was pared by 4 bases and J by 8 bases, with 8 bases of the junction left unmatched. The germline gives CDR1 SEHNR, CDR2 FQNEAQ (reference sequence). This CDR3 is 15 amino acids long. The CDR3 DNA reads TGTGCCAGCAGCTCACCGGGACAGGGAAAAGAAAAACTGTTTTTT. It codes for CASSSPGQGKEKLFF.

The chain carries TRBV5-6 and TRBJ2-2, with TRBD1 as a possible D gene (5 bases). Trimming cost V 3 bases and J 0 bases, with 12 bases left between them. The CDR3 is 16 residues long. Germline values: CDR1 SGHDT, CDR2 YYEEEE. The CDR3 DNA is TGTGCCAGCAGCTGGACACCCGACTCGAACACCGGGGAGCTGTTTTTT. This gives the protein CASSWTPDSNTGELFF.

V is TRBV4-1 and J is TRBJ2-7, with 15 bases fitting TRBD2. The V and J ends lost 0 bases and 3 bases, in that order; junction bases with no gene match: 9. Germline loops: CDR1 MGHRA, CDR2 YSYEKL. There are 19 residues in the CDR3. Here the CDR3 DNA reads TGCGCCAGCAGCCAAGAGAACCCGGGACTAGCGGGGGGACTCTACGAGCAGTACTTC. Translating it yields CASSQENPGLAGGLYEQYF.